This T cell receptor (beta chain) was obtained from a study of shared clonotypes between healthy human individuals. Study-wide context: Sampling drew on donors who were a couple of women and a few men aged 18 to 49.

The CDR3 is made up of 15 amino acids. Trimming removed 4 bases from V and 4 bases from J; junction bases left unmatched: 5. Germline CDR1 and CDR2: SGHRS and YFSETQ. To note about this clone: What it binds is unknown.

Points from the study as a whole: Sharing across four donors was seen in roughly 5% of naive CD4 clonotypes.

Each subset's genomic DNA was shared equally among a number of immunoSEQ plates. Some clones are missing from TCRdb's copy, which holds only in-frame ones; the method was immunoSEQ multiplex PCR. The table includes a few million clones, roughly nine tenths detected once. The sequenced sample consisted of naive CD4+ T cells sorted from blood. The sample's subset: CD45RA+ positively selected. The genes are TRBV5-1 and TRBJ2-2, with 9 bases lining up with TRBD1. This TCR was recovered from a man between 18 and 35 years old in good health. In nucleotides, the CDR3 is TGCGCCAGCAGCACCGGGACAGGGAGCACCGGGGAGCTGTTTTTT. Residues: CASSTGTGSTGELFF.